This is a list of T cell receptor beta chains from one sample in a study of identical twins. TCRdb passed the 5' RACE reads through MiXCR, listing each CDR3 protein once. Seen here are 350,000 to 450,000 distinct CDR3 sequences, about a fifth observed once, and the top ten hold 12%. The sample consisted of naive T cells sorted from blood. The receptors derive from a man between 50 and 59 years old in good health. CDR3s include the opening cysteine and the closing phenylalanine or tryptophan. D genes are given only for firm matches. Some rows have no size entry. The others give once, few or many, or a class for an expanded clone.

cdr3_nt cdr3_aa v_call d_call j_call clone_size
TGCGCCAGCAGCCAAGGATCCTCGAGGGCTTTCTTT CASSQGSSRAFF TRBV4-3 NA TRBJ1-1 NA
TGTGCCAGCAGCTTAGCTTTGGCAGGAGGGGATTTT CASSLALAGGDF TRBV7-2 NA TRBJ2-3 NA
TGTGCCAGCAGGCTTTTGGCCACAGATACGCAGTATTTT CASRLLATDTQYF TRBV27 NA TRBJ2-3 NA
TGTGCCAGCAGTTTACGATTTTACACAGATACGCAGTATTTT CASSLRFYTDTQYF TRBV27 NA TRBJ2-3 few
TGTGCCAGCAGGCCACCCGAGCTACTAGCGGGGGGGGGCAATGAGCAGTTCTTC CASRPPELLAGGGNEQFF TRBV6-2/TRBV6-3 TRBD2 TRBJ2-1 many
TGTGCCAGCAGCAAGTCCCAAGCAATCAGCCCCCAGCATTTT CASSKSQAISPQHF TRBV12-3/TRBV12-4 NA TRBJ1-5 few
TGTGCCAGCAGCCATGGGGAATACGAGCAGTACTTC CASSHGEYEQYF TRBV3-1 NA TRBJ2-7 NA
TGCAGTGCCGATCAACGGGAGAAAGAGACCCAGTACTTC CSADQREKETQYF TRBV20-1 NA TRBJ2-5 NA
TGTGCCAGCAGCTTGACAGTCACTAACTATGGCTACACCTTC CASSLTVTNYGYTF TRBV5-5 NA TRBJ1-2 many
TGCGCCAGCAGCTTGATTCCGGGAATGAACACTGAAGCTTTCTTT CASSLIPGMNTEAFF TRBV5-1 NA TRBJ1-1 few
TGTGCCAGCAGCTTAGCCTCGGGAGGGCCAGGCAATCAGCCCCAGCATTTT CASSLASGGPGNQPQHF TRBV7-6 NA TRBJ1-5 few
TGCAGTGCTAGAACTGGGCTAGCGGGAGGGCAATACCGCTACGGTGAGCAGTTCTTC CSARTGLAGGQYRYGEQFF TRBV20-1 TRBD2 TRBJ2-1 NA
TGCAGTGCTAGAGATATGATACGTACCTACAATGAGCAGTTCTTC CSARDMIRTYNEQFF TRBV20-1 NA TRBJ2-1 many
TGTGCCAGCAGCAGACAGGGAGGTAACGGGGAGCTGTTTTTT CASSRQGGNGELFF TRBV12-3/TRBV12-4 NA TRBJ2-2 many
TGTGCCAGCAACAGGGGCACCGGGGAGCTGTTTTTT CASNRGTGELFF TRBV7-9 TRBD1 TRBJ2-2 many
TGCGCCAGCAGCCAAGATTTTGGGACAGAGACAGATACGCAGTATTTT CASSQDFGTETDTQYF TRBV4-1 TRBD1 TRBJ2-3 NA
TGCGCCAGCAGCCAAGATTTCGGGCAGACGGGCCCCTACGAGCAGTACTTC CASSQDFGQTGPYEQYF TRBV4-3 NA TRBJ2-7 few
TGCGCCAGCAGCCAATTTACCTCCCCGGGGGGCAATAACGGGGAGCTGTTTTTT CASSQFTSPGGNNGELFF TRBV4-3 NA TRBJ2-2 many
TGTGCCAGCAGCCTCCTAGGGGGATCCAACAATGAGCAGTTCTTC CASSLLGGSNNEQFF TRBV12-3/TRBV12-4 NA TRBJ2-1 NA
TGCGCCAGCAGCTCGCAGGTAGACTCCTACAATGAGCAGTTCTTC CASSSQVDSYNEQFF TRBV5-1 NA TRBJ2-1 many
TGTGCCAGCAGCCCCTGGACAGGGGGGAGCTCTGGAAACACCATATATTTT CASSPWTGGSSGNTIYF TRBV7-9 TRBD1 TRBJ1-3 NA
TGTGCCAGCAGCCCTAGCGGTTTCTACAATGAGCAGTTCTTC CASSPSGFYNEQFF TRBV3-1 TRBD2 TRBJ2-1 many
TGTGCCAGCAGCTTAGTTGCACGGGGTGAGCAGTTCTTC CASSLVARGEQFF TRBV7-9 NA TRBJ2-1 few
TGTGCCAGCAGCCTCTGGACAGGTGGGAACACTGAAGCTTTCTTT CASSLWTGGNTEAFF TRBV11-2 TRBD1 TRBJ1-1 once
TGTGCCAGCAGCCCCTTCGGGACTAGCAGGGATGTGTGGGAGACCCAGTACTTC CASSPFGTSRDVWETQYF TRBV11-2 TRBD2 TRBJ2-5 NA
TGTGCCAGCAGCTTAGTTGGGACTAGCGACAATGAGCAGTTCTTC CASSLVGTSDNEQFF TRBV7-6 TRBD2 TRBJ2-1 few
TGTGCCAGCACCCCAACCGGGGTGACCAATGAGCAGTTCTTC CASTPTGVTNEQFF TRBV4-2 NA TRBJ2-1 NA
TGTGCCAGCAGCTTGCCGGCAGCGGGCACAGATACGCAGTATTTT CASSLPAAGTDTQYF TRBV5-4 NA TRBJ2-3 few
TGCAGTGCTAGCCAGGGGGGCGAGCAGTACTTC CSASQGGEQYF TRBV20-1 NA TRBJ2-7 NA
TGTGCCAGCAGCCCCGGACAGGGGGTCACCTACAATGAGCAGTTCTTC CASSPGQGVTYNEQFF TRBV5-4 TRBD1 TRBJ2-1 NA
TGTGCCAGCAGCCAGGCTGAGACAGGGGGGAATGAAAAACTGTTTTTT CASSQAETGGNEKLFF TRBV4-2 TRBD1 TRBJ1-4 NA
TGTGCCAGCATGTCACGGCAGGGTTTGTCAAATGAGCAGTTCTTC CASMSRQGLSNEQFF TRBV27 NA TRBJ2-1 NA
TGTGCCAGTAGTACCCCGGACCCAAGAGGGGCTTTCTTT CASSTPDPRGAFF TRBV19 NA TRBJ1-1 NA
TGCAGCGTTGAGGGGGGGGAGATGAACACCGGGGAGCTGTTTTTT CSVEGGEMNTGELFF TRBV29-1 TRBD2 TRBJ2-2 few
TGTGCCAGCAGCCCCTTGACAGGGTTCATCGGTCAGCCCCAGCATTTT CASSPLTGFIGQPQHF TRBV7-8 TRBD1 TRBJ1-5 NA
TGTGCCAGTAGTATTCCAGGTTCTGGCAGGCTTAGCAATCAGCCCCAGCATTTT CASSIPGSGRLSNQPQHF TRBV19 NA TRBJ1-5 NA
TGTGCCAGCAGCTTAGTGAACTGGGCTGAGCAGTTCTTC CASSLVNWAEQFF TRBV11-2 NA TRBJ2-1 NA
TGTGCCAGCAGTCCACCAAGGACAGGGAGAGGCATTCAGTACTTC CASSPPRTGRGIQYF TRBV28 TRBD1 TRBJ2-4 NA
TGCAGTGCTAGGAGTTTCACAGGCCTCAATCAGCCCCAGCATTTT CSARSFTGLNQPQHF TRBV20-1 NA TRBJ1-5 many
TGTGCCAGCAGCGCCGGGTCACGGAACACCGGGGAGCTGTTTTTT CASSAGSRNTGELFF TRBV7-9 NA TRBJ2-2 few
TGCAGTGCTATTTTCCCCCATCGGGGAAAATCAGATACGCAGTATTTT CSAIFPHRGKSDTQYF TRBV20-1 NA TRBJ2-3 many
TGTGCCAGCAGCCCAGTCGGGGTTGAGACTGATACGCAGTATTTT CASSPVGVETDTQYF TRBV7-2 NA TRBJ2-3 NA
TGCAGTGCTAGATTCCTCACGCTTGGTTCGGTTAATGGAGAGACCCAGTACTTC CSARFLTLGSVNGETQYF TRBV20-1 NA TRBJ2-5 few
TGCGCCAGCAGCCGCGGACAGGCAGGAGGAAACACCATATATTTT CASSRGQAGGNTIYF TRBV4-1 TRBD1 TRBJ1-3 few
TGTGCCAGCGGCCAGGGACAGGCGGGCCATTATTCACCCCTCCACTTT CASGQGQAGHYSPLHF TRBV7-8 TRBD1 TRBJ1-6 NA
TGCAGCGTTGCGGCTAGCGGGATCCATGAGCAGTTCTTC CSVAASGIHEQFF TRBV29-1 TRBD2 TRBJ2-1 NA
TGTGCCAGCAGCTTAGTTTTGACAGTTAGCTCCTACGAGCAGTACTTC CASSLVLTVSSYEQYF TRBV11-2 NA TRBJ2-7 many
TGTGCCAGCAGCTTCAGTGGGACTAGCGGGGGGGCAAATACGCAGTATTTT CASSFSGTSGGANTQYF TRBV7-6 TRBD2 TRBJ2-3 few
TGTGCCAGCAGCCCTAGCGGGCGGGGCACACACTTC CASSPSGRGTHF TRBV7-2 TRBD2 TRBJ2-4 few
TGTGCCAGCAGCCTTACAGGGATCTCTGGAAACACCATATATTTT CASSLTGISGNTIYF TRBV12-3/TRBV12-4 NA TRBJ1-3 NA
TGTGCCAGCAGCTCCACTAGCGGGAGCTTAGGGGAGCAGTTCTTC CASSSTSGSLGEQFF TRBV5-4 TRBD2 TRBJ2-1 NA
TGCAGCGTTGAAGGAGGGGTCGGGCCCACAGATACGCAGTATTTT CSVEGGVGPTDTQYF TRBV29-1 NA TRBJ2-3 few
TGTGCCAGCAGTTATAAGCAAGCCAATGAGCAGTTCTTC CASSYKQANEQFF TRBV6-2/TRBV6-3 NA TRBJ2-1 NA
TGCAGCGTCAAGGACAGGGGTTCCCAAGAGACCCAGTACTTC CSVKDRGSQETQYF TRBV29-1 TRBD1 TRBJ2-5 many
TGTGCCAGCAGCTTAGGACCTAGCGCGAGGGGCAATGAGCAGTTCTTC CASSLGPSARGNEQFF TRBV7-2 NA TRBJ2-1 few
TGTGCCAGCAACCCGGGACTAGCGGGGTACGGGGAGCTGTTTTTT CASNPGLAGYGELFF TRBV12-3/TRBV12-4 TRBD2 TRBJ2-2 few
TGTGCCAGCAGGCGAGCGGGGGGGAACACCGGGGAGCTGTTTTTT CASRRAGGNTGELFF TRBV12-3/TRBV12-4 TRBD2 TRBJ2-2 NA